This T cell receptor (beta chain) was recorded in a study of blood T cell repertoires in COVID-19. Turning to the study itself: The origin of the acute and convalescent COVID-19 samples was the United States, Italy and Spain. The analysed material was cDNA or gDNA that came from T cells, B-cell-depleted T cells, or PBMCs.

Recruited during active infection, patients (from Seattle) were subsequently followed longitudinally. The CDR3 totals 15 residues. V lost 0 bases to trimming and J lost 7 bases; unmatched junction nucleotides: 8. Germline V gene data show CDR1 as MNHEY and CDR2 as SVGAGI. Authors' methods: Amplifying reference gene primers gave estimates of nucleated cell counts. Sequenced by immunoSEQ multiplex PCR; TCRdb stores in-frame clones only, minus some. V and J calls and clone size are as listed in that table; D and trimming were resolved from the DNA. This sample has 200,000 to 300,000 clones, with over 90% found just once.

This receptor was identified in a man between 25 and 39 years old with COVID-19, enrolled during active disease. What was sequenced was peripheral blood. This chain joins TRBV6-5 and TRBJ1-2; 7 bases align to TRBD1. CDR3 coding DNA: TGTGCCAGCAGTTACTCTGACAGGGACGGTCCTGGCTACACCTTC. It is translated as CASSYSDRDGPGYTF.